One sample yielded the 17 T cell receptor beta chains listed below, sequenced in a study of molecular identifiers for immune sequencing clone quantification (dated by TCRdb to about 2018). Libraries were constructed by PCR. Sequencing instrument: NextSeq 500. Through fastp at Q25 and MiXCR, TCRdb rebuilt clones from the public reads, retaining in-frame beta chains. Each CDR3 protein gets just one entry, which takes the most common genes and DNA from the rows behind it. The sample table contains around 470,000 distinct CDR3 sequences; only one count was recorded for around 25% of them. The ten largest clonotypes hold under 0.85% of the sample. Material for sequencing was naive CD8+ T cells from blood, with Jurkat cell RNA spiked in. The cell subset or site label corresponds to: FACS-sorted CD8+CD4-CCR7+CD45RA+ naive T cells. Receptor source: a human donor in good health. Some libraries in this study had Jurkat cell RNA spiked in.

Regarding this clonotype: A read error may be the cause here, since a much bigger clone is one base away. The chain has TRBV4-3 and TRBJ2-3, with unresolved D. The germline CDR1 and CDR2 sequences are LGHNA and YSLEER. CDR3 length: 16 amino acids. The V end was cut by 4 bases, the J end by 0 bases, with 14 bases between. The DNA of the CDR3 is TGCGCCAGCAGCCGAGATCACGTCCAGAGCACAGATACGCAGTATTTT. Residues: CASSRDHVQSTDTQYF.

A few counts support this clonotype. The J gene is TRBJ2-5, the V gene TRBV15, with 7 nucleotides matching TRBD2. The germline V gene has CDR1 LNHNV and CDR2 YYDKDF (reference sequence). The trim removed 1 base at V and 5 bases at J, leaving 4 bases unmatched. The CDR3 has 14 residues. The DNA of the CDR3 is TGTGCCACCAGCAGAGTCGGCGGGAGCGAGACCCAGTACTTC. It codes for CATSRVGGSETQYF.

This clonotype was picked up many times. CDR3 residues: CASSHEGVLDTQYF. The CDR3 DNA follows: TGTGCCAGCAGTCACGAAGGAGTACTGGATACGCAGTATTTT. The rearrangement links TRBV7-6 to TRBJ2-3; the D is unclear. The CDR3 is 14 residues long. The germline V and J ends were trimmed by 6 bases and 6 bases, with 16 bases remaining between them. Germline CDR1 SGHVS, CDR2 FNYEAQ.

About this clonotype itself: A clone one base away is much larger, so this may be a read error. The chain carries TRBV28 and TRBJ2-3, with D tentatively TRBD2 (5 bases). CDR1 and CDR2 from the germline V gene are MDHEN and SYDVKM. Trimming took 2 bases from V and 4 from J, leaving 16 bases between them. The CDR3 contains 16 residues. In nucleotides, the CDR3 is TGTGCCAGCAGTTTAGGGGTTAGTGGAGGCGCAGATACGCAGTATTTT. Amino acids: CASSLGVSGGADTQYF.

This clonotype occurred a few times. V gene TRBV28 combines with J gene TRBJ1-5; maybe TRBD1 (5 bases). The length of the CDR3 is 15 residues. Trimming took 11 bases from V and 5 from J, leaving 22 bases between them. Looked up from germline, CDR1 is MDHEN and CDR2 is SYDVKM. CDR3 nucleotides: TGTGCCGCCTCGGGAGGGGTGACGAATGATCAGCCCCAGCATTTT. Its protein product is CAASGGVTNDQPQHF.

This clonotype was counted ten times or more. This chain links TRBV12-3 or TRBV12-4 with TRBJ1-4; possible D gene TRBD1, 5 bases. The CDR3 runs 14 residues. Trimming left V 5 bases short and J 5 bases short, with 12 bases between. The CDR3, as DNA: TGTGCCAGCAGTCCCGGGACGGTGAATGAAAAACTGTTTTTT. Protein: CASSPGTVNEKLFF.

The chain links TRBV4-3 to TRBJ1-2; no reliable D call. Trimming removed 0 bases at V and 8 bases at J, with 16 bases between. Germline assignment: CDR1 LGHNA and CDR2 YSLEER. CDR3 length: 15 residues. The CDR3 region has the DNA TGCGCCAGCAGCCAAGATACGTCTTCTCCCTGGGGCTACACCTTC. This encodes CASSQDTSSPWGYTF.

This clonotype was seen a few times. The rearrangement joins TRBV6-2 or TRBV6-3 to TRBJ2-1; D is perhaps TRBD1 (6 bases). CDR1 and CDR2 from the germline V gene are MNHEY and SVGEGT. The CDR3 consists of 14 residues. Trimming shortened V by 6 bases and J by 2 bases, and 11 bases separated the two germline ends. The CDR3: CASRDSGTYNEQFF. As DNA, the CDR3 is TGTGCCAGCAGGGACAGTGGAACCTACAATGAGCAGTTCTTC.

Turning to this clonotype: The germline gene is not matched at one end of the junction; a read error may be the cause. This sequence joins TRBV12-3 or TRBV12-4 and TRBJ2-1; D may be TRBD1 (5 bases). The CDR3 extends over 13 amino acids. The CDR3 loop reads CASSLVARGEQFF. For the CDR3, the DNA is TGTGCCAGCAGCTTAGTTGCAAGGGGTGAGCAGTTCTTC.

Notes on this clonotype: A clone one base away is much larger, so this may be a read error. V and J are TRBV4-3 and TRBJ2-3; 7 nucleotides match TRBD2. The CDR3 sequence is 15 residues long. Losses at the gene ends were 2 bases for V and 4 bases for J; bases not matched to a gene: 6. The V gene's germline CDR1 is LGHNA and CDR2 YSLEER. CDR3 nucleotide sequence: TGCGCCAGCAGCCAACACGGACTAGTCCCAGATACGCAGTATTTT. It yields the protein CASSQHGLVPDTQYF.

About this clonotype: The germline gene is not matched at one end of the junction; a read error may be the cause. The CDR3 nucleotides are TGTGCCGGCAGCCACCTTAAAGATACGCAGTATTTT. Protein product: CAGSHLKDTQYF. V and J are TRBV7-9 and TRBJ2-3; no clear D gene. Germline values: CDR1 SEHNR, CDR2 FQNEAQ (reference sequence). This CDR3 region has 12 residues.

The V and J genes are TRBV7-2 and TRBJ2-6; D perhaps matches TRBD1 (6 bases). V shed 2 bases and J shed 1 base, with 12 bases lying between them. From germline, CDR1 is SGHTA and CDR2 FQGNSA. The length of the CDR3 is 17 residues. CDR3 in DNA: TGTGCCAGCAGCTTAACTTCCAGGGGTTCTGGGGCCAACGTCCTGACTTTC. Its protein is CASSLTSRGSGANVLTF.

This clonotype was counted at least ten times. The chain has TRBV13 and TRBJ2-6; D is uncertain. The CDR3 contains 15 residues. Germline V CDR1 and CDR2: PRHDT, FYEKMQ (reference sequence). V shed 1 base and J shed 2 bases, with 6 bases lying between them. This CDR3 reads CASSLAVAGANVLTF. In DNA, the CDR3 is TGTGCCAGCAGCTTAGCGGTAGCTGGGGCCAACGTCCTGACTTTC.

This clonotype was counted between two and nine times. V and J are TRBV7-9 and TRBJ1-1, with a weak D call TRBD1 (6 bases). V was clipped by 5 bases and J by 6 bases, with 13 bases between them. CDR1 and CDR2 from the germline V gene are SEHNR and FQNEAQ (reference sequence). This CDR3 is built from 13 residues. Written as DNA, the CDR3 is TGTGCCAGCAGCGAACAGGGTTCTGCTGAAGCTTTCTTT. Amino acid sequence: CASSEQGSAEAFF.

A remark on this clonotype: This may come from a read error, since a much larger clone is one base off. The chain recombines TRBV5-3 with TRBJ2-7; 11 nucleotides align to TRBD1. TRBV5-3 is classed as an ORF, of uncertain function. There are 15 residues in the CDR3. DNA for the CDR3: TGTGCCAGCAGCTTGGACAGGGGGCCAGGCCACGAGCAGTACTTC. Protein: CASSLDRGPGHEQYF.

The chain links TRBV28 to TRBJ2-7; either TRBD1 or TRBD2 may supply D (6 bases each). With 4 bases removed from V and 9 bases from J, the gap between germline ends came to 22 bases. There are 15 residues in the CDR3. The germline V gene encodes CDR1 MDHEN and CDR2 SYDVKM. The CDR3 reads CASSSSDGGLRGQYF. The CDR3 DNA sequence: TGTGCCAGCAGTTCCTCGGATGGGGGGCTGAGGGGGCAGTACTTC.

This clonotype was seen repeatedly, ten times or more. The gene calls are TRBV4-3 and TRBJ2-7; D gene ambiguous. CDR3 length: 14 residues. Germline values: CDR1 LGHNA, CDR2 YSLEER. V was clipped by 0 bases and J by 4 bases, with 10 bases between them. The CDR3 sequence is CASSQDLGRYEQYF. CDR3 nucleotide sequence: TGCGCCAGCAGCCAAGATCTGGGTCGGTACGAGCAGTACTTC.